This T cell receptor beta chain was obtained from a study of control samples from healthy donors and cancer patients. Losses at the gene ends were 4 bases for V and 5 bases for J; bases not matched to a gene: 18. The length of the CDR3 is 21 residues. The germline V gene encodes CDR1 KGHDR and CDR2 SFDVKD. The table came from immunoSEQ multiplex PCR; TCRdb's copy has only in-frame clones and leaves some out. The sample has about 140,000 clones, roughly 92% seen once. The specimen was blood. This rearrangement joins TRBV24-1 to TRBJ2-5, with TRBD2 matching over 16 bases. The sequence was collected from a man between 40 and 49 years old in good health. The CDR3 sequence: CATSERAGTSGRGGLSETQYF. CDR3 bases: TGTGCCACCAGTGAAAGAGCCGGGACTAGCGGGAGGGGAGGTCTATCCGAGACCCAGTACTTC.